A single sample gave rise to the 23 T cell receptor beta chains below, sequenced in a study of shared T cell receptors in the human thymus. TCRdb's table, derived via immunoSEQ multiplex PCR, lists solely in-frame clones and lacks some. The repertoire holds 600,000 or so clones, with more than 75% as singletons. This same sample was also part of a study on human thymus T cells.

Sequencing used thymocytes. These receptor sequences come from a boy under three years old with a congenital heart defect.

The chain has TRBV19 and TRBJ1-5, with D possibly matching TRBD1 (6 bases). Germline V lookup: CDR1 LNHDA, CDR2 SQIVND (reference sequence). This CDR3 has 18 amino acids. V gave up 1 base and J gave up 2 bases, with 18 bases separating them. CDR3 coding DNA: TGTGCCAGTAGTATAGCGCCCACAGGGCCGTCTGGCAATCAGCCCCAGCATTTT. It translates to CASSIAPTGPSGNQPQHF.

The V call is TRBV4-1, the J call TRBJ1-1; D not certain. The CDR3 runs to 14 residues. V was shortened by 1 base and J by 3 bases, with 9 bases between the two germline ends. From germline, CDR1 is MGHRA and CDR2 YSYEKL. The CDR3 here is CASSQARLYTEAFF. Written as DNA, the CDR3 is TGCGCCAGCAGCCAAGCGCGGCTTTACACTGAAGCTTTCTTT.

The sample holds a few counts of this clone. This sequence joins TRBV21-1 and TRBJ2-7; the table's D call, TRBD2, was not checked against the DNA. TRBV21-1 is designated a pseudogene. This CDR3 spans 14 amino acids. The CDR3 is CASSTGLTYPMANF. CDR3 bases: TGTGCCAGCAGCACCGGACTCACCTATCCGATGGCTAACTTC.

V is TRBV30 and J is TRBJ2-1; 13 bases agree with TRBD2. Germline values: CDR1 GTSNPN, CDR2 SVGIG (reference sequence). This CDR3 contains 22 residues. V lost 2 bases and J lost 6; bases outside the gene matches: 25. The CDR3 sequence: CAWSSHSWQGVRTSGGFNEQFF. CDR3 DNA sequence: TGTGCCTGGAGTTCACATTCGTGGCAGGGGGTGAGGACTAGCGGGGGTTTCAATGAGCAGTTCTTC.

The rearrangement links TRBV7-3 to TRBJ2-3, with 9 bases fitting TRBD2. J lost 3 bases, V lost 4 bases, and 17 bases had no gene match. Germline V lookup: CDR1 SGHTA, CDR2 FQGTGA. There are 19 residues in the CDR3. The chain's CDR3 is CASSSRRSSGGGATDTQYF. In DNA, the CDR3 is TGTGCCAGCAGCTCCCGGCGGTCGAGTGGCGGGGGGGCAACAGATACGCAGTATTTT.

The chain is built from TRBV2 and TRBJ1-3; D perhaps matches TRBD1 (5 bases). Germline CDR1 SNHLY, CDR2 FYNNEI. Trimming left V 6 bases short and J 0 bases short, with 18 bases between. CDR3 length: 17 residues. The DNA for the CDR3 is TGTGCCAGCAGACCGGACGCCCGGGGGGACTCTGGAAACACCATATATTTT. Residues: CASRPDARGDSGNTIYF.

In DNA form, the CDR3 reads TGCACCAGCAGCCAAGCCGACAGCTATAGCAATCAGCCCCAGCATTTT. It translates to CTSSQADSYSNQPQHF. The chain recombines TRBV1 with TRBJ1-5; TRBD1 was called by the table and not checked on the DNA. TRBV1 is a pseudogene. The CDR3 loop spans 16 amino acids.

There are a few counts of this clone. The rearrangement links TRBV28 to TRBJ1-5, with TRBD1 matching 7 bases. This CDR3 is built from 17 residues. Unmatched junction bases numbered 7, after V lost 2 bases and J lost 0 bases. The V gene's germline CDR1 is MDHEN and CDR2 SYDVKM. CDR3 amino acids: CASSLASGQFSNQPQHF. As DNA, the CDR3 is TGTGCCAGCAGTTTAGCCTCGGGACAGTTTAGCAATCAGCCCCAGCATTTT.

This rearrangement joins TRBV5-1 to TRBJ1-5; D gene ambiguous. Germline V gene sequence: CDR1 SGHRS, CDR2 YFSETQ. V dropped 1 base and J dropped 2 bases, with 16 bases sitting between them. The length of the CDR3 is 17 residues. CDR3 nucleotide sequence: TGCGCCAGCAGCTTGTCTCCCGGGGATAGTTGCAATCAGCCCCAGCATTTT. This sequence encodes CASSLSPGDSCNQPQHF.

This chain connects TRBV13 to TRBJ2-1; TRBD2 is a possible D gene (6 bases). The germline V gene encodes CDR1 PRHDT and CDR2 FYEKMQ (reference sequence). The length of the CDR3 is 15 residues. Deletions cut 2 bases from V and 0 bases from J, with 8 bases between. This CDR3 is CASSLRGSSYNEQFF. CDR3 sequence (DNA): TGTGCCAGCAGCTTACGGGGGAGCTCCTACAATGAGCAGTTCTTC.

The chain joins TRBV29-1 to TRBJ1-3; 7 bases match TRBD1. Per germline, CDR1 SQVTM and CDR2 ANQGSEA. V was clipped by 5 bases and J by 5 bases; unmatched bases: 9. This CDR3 is 14 amino acids long. CDR3 residues: CSVLRQGTRNTIYF. The CDR3 DNA is TGCAGCGTTCTTCGACAGGGAACTCGAAACACCATATATTTT. The complete variable domain, with remaining parts taken from reference TRBV29-1 and TRBJ1-3, reads SAVISQKPSRDICQRGTSLTIQCQVDSQVTMMFWYRQQPGQSLTLIATANQGSEATYESGFVIDKFPISRPNLTFSTLTVSNMSPEDSSIYLCSVLRQGTRNTIYFGEGSWLTVV.

The chain uses TRBV5-6 and TRBJ1-2; no clear D gene. The germline gives CDR1 SGHDT, CDR2 YYEEEE. The CDR3 has 16 amino acids. The ends were cut back, 0 bases at V and 0 bases at J, with 12 bases in the middle. CDR3 DNA: TGTGCCAGCAGCTTGGTTGCAGATTTGCCTAACTATGGCTACACCTTC. Translation gives CASSLVADLPNYGYTF.

The rearrangement uses TRBV12-5 and TRBJ2-4, with a tentative D call TRBD2 (5 bases). Germline CDR1 is LGHNT and CDR2 is FRNRAP. This CDR3 contains 15 residues. V lost 4 bases and J lost 7, with 17 bases in between. CDR3 protein: CASGSGWETYNIQYF. CDR3 nucleotide sequence: TGTGCTAGTGGTTCGGGGTGGGAGACCTACAACATTCAGTACTTC.

This clone was detected only once. The chain joins TRBV27 to TRBJ2-7; D not certain. The CDR3 runs to 13 residues. In germline, CDR1 is MNHEY, CDR2 SMNVEV (reference sequence). V lost 5 bases and J 0 bases, leaving 8 bases between the germline ends. CDR3 protein: CASSPNHSYEQYF. The CDR3 DNA follows: TGTGCCAGCAGTCCTAACCACTCCTACGAGCAGTACTTC.

This clone was detected a few times. This chain connects TRBV9 to TRBJ2-7; TRBD1 matches 9 bases. From germline, CDR1 is SGDLS and CDR2 YYNGEE. Trimming took 4 bases from V and 4 from J; bases not matched to a gene: 12. The CDR3 consists of 16 residues. DNA for the CDR3: TGTGCCAGCAGCCCGACTGACAGGGGGGCCCATTACGAGCAGTACTTC. Encoded protein: CASSPTDRGAHYEQYF.

In regard to this clone: A read error may account for a junction end that differs from germline. Different DNA sequences within this sample yield the same CDR3. J is TRBJ1-6 and V is TRBV6-5; TRBD1 matches at 7 bases. Germline CDR1 MNHEY, CDR2 SVGAGI. The CDR3 length is 15 residues. The CDR3 sequence is CASSPTGTDNSPLHF. CDR3 bases: TGTGCCAGCAGCCCCACCGGGACAGACAATTCCCCCCTCCACTTT.

The CDR3 sequence is CASSLSGRGLSTEAFF. DNA for the CDR3: TGCGCCAGCAGCTTGTCAGGCAGGGGGCTATCTACTGAAGCTTTCTTT. This sequence joins TRBV5-1 and TRBJ1-1; 8 bases align to TRBD1. Trimming cost V 1 base and J 5 bases; bases outside gene matches: 10. CDR3 length equals 16 residues. Germline CDR1 reads SGHRS; CDR2 reads YFSETQ.

CDR3 in DNA: TGTGCCAGCAGCCCGTCCCGGGACAGGTCCAATCAGCCCCAGCATTTT. Translating it yields CASSPSRDRSNQPQHF. The rearrangement joins TRBV7-6 to TRBJ1-5; TRBD1 agrees at 8 bases. Trimming took 5 bases from V and 3 from J; bases not matched to a gene: 9. Germline V CDR1 and CDR2: SGHVS, FNYEAQ. The CDR3 loop spans 16 amino acids.

The rearrangement joins TRBV5-5 to TRBJ1-1, with a possible D match to TRBD1 (6 bases). CDR3 length equals 15 residues. Germline lookup yields CDR1 SGHKS and CDR2 YYEKEE (reference sequence). Trimming cost V 3 bases and J 4 bases, with 16 bases left between them. The CDR3 reads CASSSDTRGGTEAFF. The DNA for the CDR3 is TGTGCCAGCAGCTCTGACACCAGGGGTGGCACTGAAGCTTTCTTT.

J is TRBJ2-6 and V is TRBV21-1; TRBD1, as called in the table, went unchecked against the DNA. TRBV21-1 is noted as a pseudogene. The CDR3 spans 17 residues. For the CDR3, the DNA is TGTGCCAGCAGCAAATGGGACAGGGAATCTGGGGCCAACGTCCTGACTTTC. It yields the protein CASSKWDRESGANVLTF.

The chain has TRBV7-8 and TRBJ1-1; TRBD1 might be the D (6 bases). With 4 bases removed from V and 11 bases from J, the gap between germline ends came to 17 bases. The germline CDR1 and CDR2 sequences are SGHVS and FQNEAQ. The CDR3 is 13 residues long. CDR3 in amino acids: CASSSTQQGRAFF. The CDR3, as DNA: TGTGCCAGCAGCTCCACCCAACAGGGAAGGGCTTTCTTT.

V and J are TRBV25-1 and TRBJ2-1; possibly TRBD2 for D (6 bases). Per germline, CDR1 MGHDK and CDR2 SYGVNS. V gave up 4 bases and J gave up 7 bases, with 14 bases separating them. The CDR3 is made up of 14 amino acids. The DNA for the CDR3 is TGTGCCAGCAGTGGGATGGCGGGGAGGAATGAGCAGTTCTTC. It translates to CASSGMAGRNEQFF. Combining the CDR3 with reference TRBV25-1 and TRBJ2-1 gives the whole variable domain EADIYQTPRYLVIGTGKKITLECSQTMGHDKMYWYQQDPGMELHLIHYSYGVNSTEKGDLSSESTVSRIRTEHFPLTLESARPSHTSQYLCASSGMAGRNEQFFGPGTRLTVL.

This clone occurred once. The CDR3 nucleotides are TGCGCCAGCAGCCAGGAAAAATACCCGGACAGGTCCTACGAGCAGTACTTC. As protein: CASSQEKYPDRSYEQYF. The J gene is TRBJ2-7, the V gene TRBV4-3; 7 bases map to TRBD1. The germline gives CDR1 LGHNA, CDR2 YSLEER. The CDR3 consists of 17 residues. Trimming took 3 bases from V and 1 from J; bases not matched to a gene: 12.